The T cell receptor beta chain under discussion was sequenced for a study of blood T cells in healthy people across ages. Comment on this clonotype: No antigen is known for it.

The CDR3 runs to 14 residues. Trimming removed 6 bases from V and 1 base from J, with 13 bases in between. The germline V gene encodes CDR1 MNHEY and CDR2 SMNVEV (reference sequence). Donors were systemically healthy Caucasian individuals from Russia aged about 6 to 95 years. Samples each yielded at least 5.5 micrograms of total RNA. Using a J-beta primer mix together with a sample-barcoded 5' primer, a second PCR was run for roughly 7 to 12 cycles. TCRdb recomputed calls from the 5' RACE reads with MiXCR, one row per CDR3 protein. This table holds some 800,000 distinct CDR3 sequences, roughly 44% found once. General study results and limits: The study regarded diversity estimates from one million T cells as underestimates.

The sequence was collected from a man between 60 and 70 years old in good health. The sequencing input was blood. The chain couples TRBV27 to TRBJ2-7; unclear D gene. The CDR3 here is CASRLNRQSYEQYF. The CDR3 nucleotides are TGTGCCAGCAGACTCAACCGCCAGTCCTACGAGCAGTACTTC.